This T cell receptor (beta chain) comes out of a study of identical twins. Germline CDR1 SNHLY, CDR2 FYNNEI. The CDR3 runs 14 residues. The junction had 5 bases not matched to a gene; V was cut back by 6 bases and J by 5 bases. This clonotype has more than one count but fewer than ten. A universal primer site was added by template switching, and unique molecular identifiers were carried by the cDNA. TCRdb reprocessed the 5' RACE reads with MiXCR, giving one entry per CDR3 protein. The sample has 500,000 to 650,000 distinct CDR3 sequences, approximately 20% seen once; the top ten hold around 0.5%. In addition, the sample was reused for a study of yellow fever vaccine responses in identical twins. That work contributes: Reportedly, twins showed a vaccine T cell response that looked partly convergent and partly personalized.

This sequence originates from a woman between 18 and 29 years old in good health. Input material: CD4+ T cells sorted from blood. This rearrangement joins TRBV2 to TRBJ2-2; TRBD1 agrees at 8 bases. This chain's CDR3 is CASRPQGGTGELFF. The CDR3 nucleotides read TGTGCCAGCAGACCACAGGGGGGTACCGGGGAGCTGTTTTTT.